One and the same sample provided the 29 T cell receptor beta chains below, sequenced in a study of shared clonotypes between healthy human individuals. This table comes from immunoSEQ multiplex PCR, and its TCRdb copy is limited to in-frame clones, with some not included. The data show 450,000 to 550,000 clones, 75% to 85% seen once. The source material was PBMCs. These receptors were obtained from a woman aged 40 to 50 in good health. Some clones in this sample may be carry-over from other donors' samples.

The chain has TRBV7-8 and TRBJ1-1; 10 positions agree with TRBD1. The CDR3 consists of 17 residues. J gave up 6 bases and V 5 bases, and 15 bases lay outside the gene matches. Germline V CDR1 and CDR2: SGHVS, FQNEAQ. This chain's CDR3 is CASSHSVRTGGDSEAFF. Written as DNA, the CDR3 is TGTGCCAGCAGCCACTCCGTCAGGACAGGGGGGGATTCTGAAGCTTTCTTT.

As to this clone: It may be a read error: a sequence one base away is much more abundant. This chain uses TRBV7-3 with TRBJ2-3, with D perhaps matching TRBD2 (5 bases). CDR1 is SGHTA, CDR2 FQGTGA, per germline. The CDR3 has 12 residues. Deletions cut 5 bases from V and 2 bases from J, with 5 bases between. CDR3 DNA sequence: TGTGCCAGCAGCGACTACACAGATACGCAGTATTTT. Amino acids: CASSDYTDTQYF. Together with reference TRBV7-3 and TRBJ2-3, the CDR3 gives the full variable domain: GAGVSQTPSNKVTEKGKYVELRCDPISGHTALYWYRQSLGQGPEFLIYFQGTGAADDSGLPNDRFFAVRPEGSVSTLKIQRTERGDSAVYLCASSDYTDTQYFGPGTRLTVL.

This clone was seen once. V and J are TRBV28 and TRBJ1-2; possible D gene TRBD1, 6 bases. CDR1 MDHEN and CDR2 SYDVKM come from the germline V gene. CDR3 length: 15 residues. V was trimmed by 5 bases and J by 4 bases, leaving 17 bases between them. CDR3 region: CASSNHPQGSYGYTF. CDR3 in DNA: TGTGCCAGCAGTAACCACCCGCAGGGGAGCTATGGCTACACCTTC.

The rearrangement uses TRBV12-5 and TRBJ2-1, with D unresolved. Germline V gene sequence: CDR1 LGHNT, CDR2 FRNRAP. Trimming shortened V by 4 bases and J by 4 bases, and 11 bases separated the two germline ends. This CDR3 is 14 amino acids long. CDR3 residues: CASGSSGAYNEQFF. The CDR3 DNA reads as TGTGCTAGTGGTTCCTCCGGAGCATACAATGAGCAGTTCTTC.

This clone has a handful of counts. The chain uses TRBV27 and TRBJ2-2, with 8 bases that match TRBD2. Germline V gene lookup returns CDR1 MNHEY and CDR2 SMNVEV (reference sequence). V lost 5 bases, J lost 7 bases, and 12 bases stayed unmatched. This CDR3 is 16 amino acids long. CDR3 in DNA: TGTGCCAGCAGTCCTTATGGGTCCGGGGGGGGCGGGGAGCTGTTTTTT. It codes for CASSPYGSGGGGELFF.

V usage is TRBV27 and J usage is TRBJ2-7; D perhaps matches TRBD1 (5 bases). The germline V and J ends were trimmed by 2 bases and 6 bases, with 11 bases remaining between them. This CDR3 spans 13 amino acids. Germline V gives CDR1 MNHEY, CDR2 SMNVEV (reference sequence). CDR3 sequence reads: CASSLRAGSEQYF. For the CDR3, the DNA is TGTGCCAGCAGTTTAAGGGCAGGGTCCGAGCAGTACTTC.

The CDR3 DNA is TGTGCCAGCAGTGATGAAGGGTACTCCTACAATGAGCAGTTCTTC. Protein: CASSDEGYSYNEQFF. The V call is TRBV6-1, the J call TRBJ2-1, with no clear D. Trimming pared 3 bases from V and 0 bases from J, leaving 9 bases between. The CDR3 is 15 residues long. CDR1 MNHNS and CDR2 SASEGT come from the germline V gene.

CDR3 coding DNA: TGTGCCAGCAGCAATGGAGCTAGCGCAGGAAACACCATATATTTT. Translated, it gives CASSNGASAGNTIYF. This chain connects TRBV9 to TRBJ1-3, with D hard to call. Deletions cut 4 bases from V and 4 bases from J, with 15 bases between. CDR1 and CDR2 (germline): SGDLS, YYNGEE. This CDR3 has 15 amino acids.

This chain links TRBV27 with TRBJ2-3, with D hard to call. V was pared by 1 base and J by 4 bases, with 9 bases between. CDR1 is MNHEY and CDR2 is SMNVEV in the germline V gene (reference sequence). The CDR3 length is 14 residues. CDR3: CASSLWGRADTQYF. In DNA, the CDR3 is TGTGCCAGCAGTTTATGGGGTAGGGCAGATACGCAGTATTTT.

This chain joins TRBV18 and TRBJ1-4; D not resolved. The V end lost 6 bases, the J end lost 8 bases, and 10 bases lay between the germline ends. This CDR3 spans 12 amino acids. Germline V CDR1 and CDR2: KGHSH, LQKENI. This CDR3 is CASSATGEKLFF. DNA of the CDR3: TGTGCCAGCTCTGCCACCGGGGAAAAACTGTTTTTT.

V gene TRBV18 combines with J gene TRBJ2-7; TRBD2 agrees at 11 bases. With 6 bases clipped from V and 2 bases from J, the junction kept 6 bases outside the gene matches. Germline lookup yields CDR1 KGHSH and CDR2 LQKENI. The CDR3 has 15 amino acids. The CDR3 DNA reads as TGTGCCAGCTCCCCCGGGACTAGCGGAGCCTACGAGCAGTACTTC. Its protein is CASSPGTSGAYEQYF.

The rearrangement joins TRBV11-2 to TRBJ1-5, with TRBD1 as a possible D gene (6 bases). This CDR3 is built from 16 residues. V lost 3 bases and J lost 5, with 17 bases in between. Per the germline V gene, CDR1 is SGHAT and CDR2 is FQNNGV. The DNA for the CDR3 is TGTGCCAGCAGCTTTGGGGGAGTGGGGGGCGATCAGCCCCAGCATTTT. Its protein is CASSFGGVGGDQPQHF.

J is TRBJ1-1 and V is TRBV6-5, with 7 nucleotides matching TRBD1. Germline-derived CDR1 and CDR2 are MNHEY and SVGAGI. V shed 6 bases and J 2 bases; nucleotides not matched to a gene: 6. This CDR3 spans 14 amino acids. The CDR3 reads CASSLGTDNTEAFF. The CDR3 nucleotides read TGTGCCAGCAGCCTAGGGACAGATAACACTGAAGCTTTCTTT.

The chain couples TRBV7-9 to TRBJ2-3; 8 nucleotides match TRBD2. This CDR3 has 16 amino acids. The germline gives CDR1 SEHNR, CDR2 FQNEAQ (reference sequence). V gave up 5 bases and J gave up 0 bases; unmatched junction bases: 7. As DNA, the CDR3 is TGTGCCAGCAGCCCCCGTAGCGGGGCTAGCACAGATACGCAGTATTTT. It yields the protein CASSPRSGASTDTQYF.

This clone was seen more than once but under ten times. The chain joins TRBV28 to TRBJ2-1; D gene ambiguous. The CDR3 loop spans 15 amino acids. V was pared by 3 bases and J by 6 bases, with 15 bases between. Per the germline V gene, CDR1 is MDHEN and CDR2 is SYDVKM. The CDR3, as DNA: TGTGCCAGCAGTTTTGGCGATCTACGATCCAATGAGCAGTTCTTC. Protein sequence: CASSFGDLRSNEQFF.

CDR3 nucleotides: TGTGCCAGCAGTGACCCGGGAGTCACAGATACGCAGTATTTT. Translated, it gives CASSDPGVTDTQYF. The chain uses TRBV2 and TRBJ2-3; possibly TRBD2 for D (6 bases). Deletions cut 3 bases from V and 2 bases from J, with 9 bases between. The CDR3 is 14 residues long. The germline CDR1 and CDR2 sequences are SNHLY and FYNNEI.

The CDR3 bases are TGTGCCAGCAGCTTGGCCTTTCGGCGGGGAGAGACTGTCGAGCAGTACTTC. It specifies CASSLAFRRGETVEQYF. This chain joins TRBV5-6 and TRBJ2-7, with a possible D match to TRBD2 (6 bases). Germline CDR1 SGHDT, CDR2 YYEEEE. This CDR3 comprises 17 residues. The V end lost 0 bases, the J end lost 6 bases, and 22 bases lay between the germline ends.

The CDR3 DNA follows: TGTGCCAGCAGCCCCAATGAGGGGGGCAATCAGCCCCAGCATTTT. Protein: CASSPNEGGNQPQHF. V gene TRBV9 combines with J gene TRBJ1-5, with a weak D call TRBD1 (6 bases). Per the germline V gene, CDR1 is SGDLS and CDR2 is YYNGEE. The CDR3 has 15 amino acids. V dropped 4 bases and J dropped 2 bases, with 13 bases sitting between them.

The V call is TRBV27, the J call TRBJ2-5; D gene uncertain. Germline assignment: CDR1 MNHEY and CDR2 SMNVEV (reference sequence). Between the trimmed V and J ends, which lost 5 bases and 1 base, there was a span of 8 bases. The length of the CDR3 is 13 residues. CDR3 loop: CASSPTIQETQYF. CDR3 nucleotide sequence: TGTGCCAGCAGTCCAACCATCCAAGAGACCCAGTACTTC.

This clone was found many times. This sequence joins TRBV4-1 and TRBJ1-5; D call uncertain. The germline gives CDR1 MGHRA, CDR2 YSYEKL. CDR3 length equals 15 residues. Trimming pared 3 bases from V and 0 bases from J, leaving 9 bases between. The DNA for the CDR3 is TGCGCCAGCAGCCAGAAGATAAATAGCAATCAGCCCCAGCATTTT. Translated, it gives CASSQKINSNQPQHF.

The chain employs TRBV27 and TRBJ2-3, with D possibly TRBD2 on 6 matching bases. V was pared by 4 bases and J by 3 bases, with 11 bases between. Germline V gene data show CDR1 as MNHEY and CDR2 as SMNVEV (reference sequence). This CDR3 is 14 amino acids long. CDR3 nucleotide sequence: TGTGCCAGCAGTTATGCGGGATTGACAGATACGCAGTATTTT. This translates into CASSYAGLTDTQYF.

The DNA for the CDR3 is TGTGCCAGCAGTCCCAGCGGAACCAGCTCCTACAATGAGCAGTTCTTC. Its protein is CASSPSGTSSYNEQFF. The rearrangement links TRBV6-6 to TRBJ2-1, with D perhaps TRBD2 (5 bases). The ends were cut back, 5 bases at V and 0 bases at J, with 14 bases in the middle. Looked up from germline, CDR1 is MNHNY and CDR2 is SVGAGI (reference sequence). This CDR3 region has 16 residues.

The chain is built from TRBV6-1 and TRBJ1-2; tentatively, D is TRBD1 (6 bases). The CDR3 has 16 residues. The V end lost 0 bases, the J end lost 6 bases, and 17 bases lay between the germline ends. Germline V gene lookup returns CDR1 MNHNS and CDR2 SASEGT. CDR3 sequence: CASSEAGSQGLDGYTF. The CDR3 region has the DNA TGTGCCAGCAGTGAAGCAGGATCTCAGGGGCTAGATGGCTACACCTTC.

CDR3 sequence reads: CATSRETNTEAFF. As DNA, the CDR3 is TGTGCCACCAGCAGAGAAACAAACACTGAAGCTTTCTTT. V and J are TRBV15 and TRBJ1-1; D is undetermined. Per the germline V gene, CDR1 is LNHNV and CDR2 is YYDKDF (reference sequence). The V end was cut by 0 bases, the J end by 2 bases, with 4 bases between. The length of the CDR3 is 13 residues.

The chain joins TRBV5-4 to TRBJ2-7, with 9 bases lining up with TRBD2. V shed 4 bases and J 4 bases; nucleotides not matched to a gene: 9. Germline V lookup: CDR1 SGHNT, CDR2 YYREEE (reference sequence). The CDR3 extends over 15 amino acids. The CDR3 nucleotides are TGTGCCAGCAGCGAGGGACTAGCACAGGGTTACGAGCAGTACTTC. Translation gives CASSEGLAQGYEQYF.

The gene calls are TRBV5-1 and TRBJ2-5; no firm D call. Judging by the DNA end, TRBJ2-7 fits better; the J call may be wrong. The CDR3 has 13 amino acids. CDR1 is SGHRS, CDR2 YFSETQ, per germline. The CDR3 bases are TGCGCCAGCAGCTTGATGTGGGCTTACGAGCAGTACTTC. Residues: CASSLMWAYEQYF.

This clone was detected once. V and J are TRBV7-2 and TRBJ2-3; 7 bases line up with TRBD2. Germline V gene data show CDR1 as SGHTA and CDR2 as FQGNSA. V dropped 1 base and J dropped 2; count of bases not matched to a gene: 6. The CDR3 has 16 amino acids. The CDR3, as DNA: TGTGCCAGCAGCTTAGTGCGGGGAGGGAACACAGATACGCAGTATTTT. Translating it yields CASSLVRGGNTDTQYF.

The genes are TRBV11-2 and TRBJ2-7, with TRBD1 matching over 9 bases. This CDR3 has 13 amino acids. The V segment lost 10 bases and the J segment 6 bases; nucleotides outside the gene matches: 10. Germline assignment: CDR1 SGHAT and CDR2 FQNNGV. The CDR3 sequence: CATDRGQGAEQYF. DNA of the CDR3: TGTGCCACGGATCGGGGACAGGGCGCCGAGCAGTACTTC.

This rearrangement joins TRBV29-1 to TRBJ1-1; D is unclear. Germline CDR1 is SQVTM and CDR2 is ANQGSEA. The CDR3 extends over 15 amino acids. The V gene lost 2 bases and the J gene lost 10 bases, with 23 bases spanning the gap. The CDR3 DNA reads TGCAGCGTTGAAAGGACTAGAAGCTCGGCCCGGGGAGCTTTCTTT. Protein: CSVERTRSSARGAFF.